This T cell receptor (beta chain) is drawn from a study of CD8 T cells in ankylosing spondylitis. Regarding the study as a whole: A CD8+ phenotype characterized the disease-linked clones, which were relatively rare in peripheral blood. Characteristic, it appeared, of ankylosing spondylitis blood was a TCR beta motif of eight highly homologous variants.

The CDR3 spans 14 residues. V was trimmed by 2 bases and J by 3 bases, leaving 8 bases between them. The germline V gene encodes CDR1 LGHDT and CDR2 YNNKEL (reference sequence). Many counts were recorded for this clonotype. Its antigen is currently unknown. The TCR beta libraries were generated through quantitative 5'-RACE incorporating molecular barcodes. TCRdb fed the 5' RACE reads into MiXCR, producing one record per CDR3 protein. The table lists about 130,000 distinct CDR3 sequences, roughly 13% of them singletons. The rearrangement uses TRBV3-1 and TRBJ1-5; D gene uncertain. The TCR originated in a female donor with ankylosing spondylitis or in good health (not recorded which). The sample was blood, either unsorted or a sorted T cell fraction (not recorded which). The CDR3 is CASSQSGLNQPQHF. CDR3 nucleotide sequence: TGTGCCAGCAGCCAATCCGGACTCAATCAGCCCCAGCATTTT. Drawing the rest from reference TRBV3-1 and TRBJ1-5, the complete variable domain is DTAVSQTPKYLVTQMGNDKSIKCEQNLGHDTMYWYKQDSKKFLKIMFSYNNKELIINETVPNRFSPKSPDKAHLNLHINSLELGDSAVYFCASSQSGLNQPQHFGDGTRLSIL.